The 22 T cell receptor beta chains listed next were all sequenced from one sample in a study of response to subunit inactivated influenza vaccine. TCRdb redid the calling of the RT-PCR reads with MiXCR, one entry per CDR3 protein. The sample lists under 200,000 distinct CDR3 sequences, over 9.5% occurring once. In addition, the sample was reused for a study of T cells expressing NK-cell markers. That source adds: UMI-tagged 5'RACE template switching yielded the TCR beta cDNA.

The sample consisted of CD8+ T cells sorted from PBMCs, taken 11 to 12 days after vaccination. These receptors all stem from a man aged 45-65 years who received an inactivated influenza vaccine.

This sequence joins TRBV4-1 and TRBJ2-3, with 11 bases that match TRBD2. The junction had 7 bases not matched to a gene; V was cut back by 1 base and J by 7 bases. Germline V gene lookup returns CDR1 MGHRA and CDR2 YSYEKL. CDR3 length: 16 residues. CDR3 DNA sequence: TGCGCCAGCAGCCAAGGCCTAGCGGGGGGAGCTAATACGCAGTATTTT. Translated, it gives CASSQGLAGGANTQYF.

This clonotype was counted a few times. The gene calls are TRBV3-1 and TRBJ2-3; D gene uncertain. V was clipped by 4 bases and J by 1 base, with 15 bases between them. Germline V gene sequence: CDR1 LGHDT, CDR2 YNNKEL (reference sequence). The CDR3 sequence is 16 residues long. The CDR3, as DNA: TGTGCCAGCAGCCCCGGTGGTTCCCATCGCACAGATACGCAGTATTTT. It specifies CASSPGGSHRTDTQYF.

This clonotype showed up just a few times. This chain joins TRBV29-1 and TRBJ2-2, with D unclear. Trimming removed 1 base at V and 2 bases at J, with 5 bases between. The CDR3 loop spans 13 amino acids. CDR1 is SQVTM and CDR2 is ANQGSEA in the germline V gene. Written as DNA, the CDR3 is TGCAGCGTTGAAGGCCCAAACACCGGGGAGCTGTTTTTT. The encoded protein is CSVEGPNTGELFF.

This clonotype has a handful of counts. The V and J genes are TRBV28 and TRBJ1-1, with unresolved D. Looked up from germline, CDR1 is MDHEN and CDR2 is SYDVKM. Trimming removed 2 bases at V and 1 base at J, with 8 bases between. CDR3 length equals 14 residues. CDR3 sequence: CASSLTAGNTEAFF. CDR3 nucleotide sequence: TGTGCCAGCAGTTTAACAGCGGGGAACACTGAAGCTTTCTTT.

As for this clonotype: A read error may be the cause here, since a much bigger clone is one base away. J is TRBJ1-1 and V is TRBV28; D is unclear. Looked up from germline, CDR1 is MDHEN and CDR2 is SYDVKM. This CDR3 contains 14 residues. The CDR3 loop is CARSLWGVNTEAFF. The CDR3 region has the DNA TGTGCCAGAAGTTTATGGGGAGTGAACACTGAAGCTTTCTTT.

The CDR3 DNA reads as TGTGCCAGCAGCTTACGGCCAGTTCAAGATGAAAAACTGTTTTTT. Amino acids: CASSLRPVQDEKLFF. The chain couples TRBV5-5 to TRBJ1-4; D gene unclear. The V and J ends lost 2 bases and 6 bases respectively, with 14 bases between them. CDR1 is SGHKS, CDR2 YYEKEE, per germline (reference sequence). This CDR3 is 15 amino acids long.

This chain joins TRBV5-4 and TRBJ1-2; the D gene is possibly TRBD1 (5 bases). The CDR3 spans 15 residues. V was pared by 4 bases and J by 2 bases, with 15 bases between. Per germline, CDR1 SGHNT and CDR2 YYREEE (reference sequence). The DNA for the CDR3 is TGTGCCAGCAGCCCGGCGACAGTTCGAAACTATGGCTACACCTTC. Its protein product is CASSPATVRNYGYTF.

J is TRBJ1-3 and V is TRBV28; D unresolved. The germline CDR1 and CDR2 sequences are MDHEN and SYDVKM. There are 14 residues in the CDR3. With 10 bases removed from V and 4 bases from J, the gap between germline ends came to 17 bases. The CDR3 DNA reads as TGTGCCACCCACTCCTTGGAAATCGGAAACACCATATATTTT. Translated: CATHSLEIGNTIYF.

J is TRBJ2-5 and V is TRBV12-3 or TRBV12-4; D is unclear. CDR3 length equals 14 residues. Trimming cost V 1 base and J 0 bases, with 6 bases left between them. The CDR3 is CASSLVGYQETQYF. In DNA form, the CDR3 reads TGTGCCAGCAGTTTAGTAGGGTACCAAGAGACCCAGTACTTC.

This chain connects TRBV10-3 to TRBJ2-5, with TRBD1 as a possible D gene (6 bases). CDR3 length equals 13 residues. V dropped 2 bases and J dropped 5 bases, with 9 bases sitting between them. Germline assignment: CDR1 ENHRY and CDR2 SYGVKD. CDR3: CAISESQGETQYF. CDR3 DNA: TGTGCCATCAGTGAGAGCCAGGGGGAGACCCAGTACTTC.

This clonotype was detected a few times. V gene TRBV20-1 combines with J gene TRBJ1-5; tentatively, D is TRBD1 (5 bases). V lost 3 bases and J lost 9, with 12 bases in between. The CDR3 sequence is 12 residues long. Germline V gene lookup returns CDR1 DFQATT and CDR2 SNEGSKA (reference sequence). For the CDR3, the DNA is TGCAGTGCTAGCGGGCCCGGGGGGCCCCAGCATTTT. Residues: CSASGPGGPQHF.

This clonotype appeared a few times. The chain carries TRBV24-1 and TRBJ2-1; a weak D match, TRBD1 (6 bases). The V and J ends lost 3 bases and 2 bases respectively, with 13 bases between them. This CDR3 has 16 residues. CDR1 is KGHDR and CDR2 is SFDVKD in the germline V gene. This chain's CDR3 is CATSDPGDGAYNEQFF. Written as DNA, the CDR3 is TGTGCCACCAGTGATCCAGGGGATGGAGCCTACAATGAGCAGTTCTTC.

The CDR3 nucleotides are TGTGCCAGCAGTGAAGAGGGGGCCGTACTCTACGAGCAGTACTTC. It codes for CASSEEGAVLYEQYF. The genes are TRBV2 and TRBJ2-7; 7 positions match TRBD1. Trimming took 1 base from V and 3 from J; bases not matched to a gene: 6. CDR1 and CDR2 from the germline V gene are SNHLY and FYNNEI. The CDR3 totals 15 residues.

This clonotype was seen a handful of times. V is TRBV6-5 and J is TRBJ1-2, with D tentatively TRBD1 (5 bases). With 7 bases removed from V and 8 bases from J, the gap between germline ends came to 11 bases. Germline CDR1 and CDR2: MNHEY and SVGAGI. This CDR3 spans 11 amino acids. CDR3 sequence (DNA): TGTGCCAGCACGGGGCCGGAGGGCTACACCTTC. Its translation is CASTGPEGYTF.

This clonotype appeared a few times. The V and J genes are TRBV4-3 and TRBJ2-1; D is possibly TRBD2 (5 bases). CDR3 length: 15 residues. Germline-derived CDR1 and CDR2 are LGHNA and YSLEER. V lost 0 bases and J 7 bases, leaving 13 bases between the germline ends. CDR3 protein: CASSQDHRPGNEQFF. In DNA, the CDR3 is TGCGCCAGCAGCCAAGATCACCGGCCGGGAAATGAGCAGTTCTTC.

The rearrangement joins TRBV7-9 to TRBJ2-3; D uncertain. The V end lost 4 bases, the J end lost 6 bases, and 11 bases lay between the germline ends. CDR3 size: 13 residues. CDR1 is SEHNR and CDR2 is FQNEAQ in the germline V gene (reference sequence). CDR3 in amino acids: CASSYPMGDTQYF. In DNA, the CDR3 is TGTGCCAGCAGCTATCCCATGGGGGATACGCAGTATTTT.

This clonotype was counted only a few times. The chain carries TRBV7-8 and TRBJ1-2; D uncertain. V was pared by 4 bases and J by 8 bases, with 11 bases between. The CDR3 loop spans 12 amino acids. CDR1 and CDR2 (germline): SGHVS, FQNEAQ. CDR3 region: CASSSPGEGYTF. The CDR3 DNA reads TGTGCCAGCAGCTCGCCCGGGGAAGGCTACACCTTC.

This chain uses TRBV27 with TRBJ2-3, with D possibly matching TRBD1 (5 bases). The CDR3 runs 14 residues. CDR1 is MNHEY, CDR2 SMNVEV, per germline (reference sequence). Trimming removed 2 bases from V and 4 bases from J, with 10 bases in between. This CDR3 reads CASSLLGAPDTQYF. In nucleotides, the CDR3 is TGTGCCAGCAGTTTACTTGGGGCCCCAGATACGCAGTATTTT.

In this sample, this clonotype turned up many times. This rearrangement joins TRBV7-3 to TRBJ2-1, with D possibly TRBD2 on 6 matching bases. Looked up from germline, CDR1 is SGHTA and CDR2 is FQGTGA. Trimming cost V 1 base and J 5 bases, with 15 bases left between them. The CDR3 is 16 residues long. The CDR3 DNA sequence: TGTGCCAGCAGCTTAAAATTTCGGGGGTCCCACAATGAGCAGTTCTTC. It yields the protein CASSLKFRGSHNEQFF. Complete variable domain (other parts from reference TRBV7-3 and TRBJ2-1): GAGVSQTPSNKVTEKGKYVELRCDPISGHTALYWYRQSLGQGPEFLIYFQGTGAADDSGLPNDRFFAVRPEGSVSTLKIQRTERGDSAVYLCASSLKFRGSHNEQFFGPGTRLTVL.

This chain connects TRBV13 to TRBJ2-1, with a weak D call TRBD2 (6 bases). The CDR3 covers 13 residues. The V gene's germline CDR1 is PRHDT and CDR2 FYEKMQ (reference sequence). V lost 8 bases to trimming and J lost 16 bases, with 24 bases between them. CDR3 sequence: CASGPLIWDLKFF. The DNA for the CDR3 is TGTGCCAGCGGCCCTTTGATATGGGACTTAAAATTCTTC. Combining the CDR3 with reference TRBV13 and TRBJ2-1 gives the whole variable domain AAGVIQSPRHLIKEKRETATLKCYPIPRHDTVYWYQQGPGQDPQFLISFYEKMQSDKGSIPDRFSAQQFSDYHSELNMSSLELGDSALYFCASGPLIWDLKFFGPGTRLTVL.

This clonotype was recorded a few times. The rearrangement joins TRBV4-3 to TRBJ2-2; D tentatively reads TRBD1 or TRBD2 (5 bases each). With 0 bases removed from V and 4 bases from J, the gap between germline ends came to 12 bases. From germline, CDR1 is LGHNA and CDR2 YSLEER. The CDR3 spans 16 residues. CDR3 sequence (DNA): TGCGCCAGCAGCCAAGAGGGGGAAGGTGGCACCGGGGAGCTGTTTTTT. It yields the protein CASSQEGEGGTGELFF.

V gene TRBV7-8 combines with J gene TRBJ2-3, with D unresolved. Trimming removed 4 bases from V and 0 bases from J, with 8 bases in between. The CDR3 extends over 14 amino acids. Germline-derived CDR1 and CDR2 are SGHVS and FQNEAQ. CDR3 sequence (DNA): TGTGCCAGCAGCTCCCGAGTTAGCACAGATACGCAGTATTTT. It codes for CASSSRVSTDTQYF.